This is a list of T cell receptor beta chains from one sample in a study of shared clonotypes between healthy human individuals. The method was immunoSEQ multiplex PCR; TCRdb's version includes in-frame clones alone and lacks a portion of them. The table includes roughly 2,300,000 clones, about 90% detected once. Sequencing was done on a sample of naive CD4+ T cells from PBMCs. These receptors were collected from a man between 18 and 29 years old in good health. Some clones in this sample may be carry-over from other donors' samples. Each CDR3 is given with its conserved first and last residue. The D gene is left open where the match is weak. Rows may omit the clone size; those that give it use once, few, many or a size class.

V: TRBV7-9
D: TRBD2
J: TRBJ2-1
size: NA
CDR3: CASRTSSIYNEQFF
DNA: TGTGCCAGCCGGACTAGCTCTATCTACAATGAGCAGTTCTTC

V: TRBV11-2
D: NA
J: TRBJ1-1
size: NA
CDR3: CASSYIQGNTEAFF
DNA: TGTGCCAGCAGCTATATACAGGGGAACACTGAAGCTTTCTTT

V: TRBV5-1
D: TRBD1
J: TRBJ1-6
size: NA
CDR3: CASSFSGGASDSPLHF
DNA: TGCGCCAGCAGCTTTTCAGGGGGCGCCTCGGATTCACCCCTCCACTTT

V: TRBV11-2
D: NA
J: TRBJ1-6
size: NA
CDR3: CASSGTGSNSPLHF
DNA: TGTGCCAGCAGCGGTACAGGGTCGAATTCACCCCTCCACTTT

V: TRBV5-1
D: NA
J: TRBJ1-1
size: NA
CDR3: CASSLTENTEAFF
DNA: TGCGCCAGCAGCCTGACAGAGAACACTGAAGCTTTCTTT

V: TRBV28
D: NA
J: TRBJ2-7
size: NA
CDR3: CASKALEVRDEQYF
DNA: TGTGCCAGCAAGGCCCTGGAAGTCCGGGACGAGCAGTACTTC

V: TRBV25-1
D: NA
J: TRBJ2-4
size: once
CDR3: CASSGSGTLKGNIQYF
DNA: TGTGCCAGCAGTGGGTCCGGGACACTCAAAGGAAACATTCAGTACTTC

V: TRBV30
D: NA
J: TRBJ2-3
size: NA
CDR3: CAWSVLGGGTDTQYF
DNA: TGTGCCTGGAGTGTACTAGGGGGGGGGACAGATACGCAGTATTTT

V: TRBV28
D: TRBD1
J: TRBJ2-5
size: once
CDR3: CASRMAGQGAKETQYF
DNA: TGTGCCAGCAGGATGGCCGGACAGGGTGCGAAAGAGACCCAGTACTTC

V: TRBV6-5
D: NA
J: TRBJ1-2
size: NA
CDR3: CASGLGTVNYGYTF
DNA: TGTGCCAGTGGGTTGGGGACGGTGAACTATGGCTACACCTTC

V: TRBV14
D: NA
J: TRBJ1-3
size: NA
CDR3: CASSLYQHTRGNTIYF
DNA: TGTGCCAGCAGCCTATACCAGCACACCCGTGGGAACACCATATATTTT

V: TRBV6-5
D: NA
J: TRBJ2-7
size: NA
CDR3: CASSYGGKGYEQYF
DNA: TGTGCCAGCAGTTACGGCGGGAAAGGCTACGAGCAGTACTTC

V: TRBV11-2
D: NA
J: TRBJ1-1
size: NA
CDR3: CASSLNGAPRAFF
DNA: TGTGCCAGCAGCCTGAACGGAGCACCCCGCGCTTTCTTT

V: TRBV28
D: NA
J: TRBJ2-2
size: NA
CDR3: CASSLSVPGELFF
DNA: TGTGCCAGCAGTTTATCAGTCCCCGGGGAGCTGTTTTTT

V: TRBV6-5
D: NA
J: TRBJ1-2
size: NA
CDR3: CASAAPGYYGYTF
DNA: TGTGCCAGCGCGGCCCCAGGGTACTATGGCTACACCTTC

V: TRBV5-4
D: NA
J: TRBJ2-2
size: NA
CDR3: CASSSQGYTGELFF
DNA: TGTGCCAGCAGCTCACAGGGTTACACCGGGGAGCTGTTTTTT

V: TRBV28
D: NA
J: TRBJ1-5
size: NA
CDR3: CASSPGSVQPQHF
DNA: TGTGCCAGCAGCCCAGGGTCGGTACAGCCCCAGCATTTT

V: TRBV4-3
D: TRBD1
J: TRBJ2-7
size: NA
CDR3: CASSREYTGVTYYEQYF
DNA: TGCGCCAGCAGCCGAGAATACACAGGGGTAACATACTACGAGCAGTACTTC

V: TRBV5-1
D: TRBD2
J: TRBJ2-1
size: NA
CDR3: CASSLGTSGMNEQFF
DNA: TGCGCCAGCAGCTTGGGGACTAGCGGGATGAATGAGCAGTTCTTC

V: TRBV5-1
D: NA
J: TRBJ2-1
size: once
CDR3: CASSLAPSSSYNEQFF
DNA: TGCGCCAGCAGCTTGGCGCCCTCGAGCTCCTACAATGAGCAGTTCTTC

V: TRBV6-5
D: NA
J: TRBJ2-7
size: NA
CDR3: CASSYRRGYEQYF
DNA: TGTGCCAGCAGTTACCGCCGGGGCTACGAGCAGTACTTC

V: TRBV28
D: TRBD2
J: TRBJ2-3
size: NA
CDR3: CASSPLRGGRAPADTQYF
DNA: TGTGCCAGCAGTCCCCTTAGAGGCGGGAGGGCCCCCGCAGATACGCAGTATTTT

V: TRBV5-1
D: NA
J: TRBJ2-7
size: NA
CDR3: CASSSDSVGQYF
DNA: TGCGCCAGCAGCTCAGATTCGGTCGGGCAGTACTTC

V: TRBV11-2
D: NA
J: TRBJ1-1
size: NA
CDR3: CASSPHRAPNTEAFF
DNA: TGTGCCAGCAGCCCCCACAGGGCGCCGAACACTGAAGCTTTCTTT

V: TRBV28
D: NA
J: TRBJ1-1
size: NA
CDR3: CASTGADLAFF
DNA: TGTGCCAGCACTGGGGCGGATTTGGCTTTCTTT

V: TRBV7-2
D: TRBD1
J: TRBJ1-3
size: NA
CDR3: CASSWTGQNSGNTIYF
DNA: TGTGCCAGCAGCTGGACAGGCCAAAATTCTGGAAACACCATATATTTT

V: TRBV14
D: NA
J: TRBJ2-1
size: NA
CDR3: CASSRSPESFPYNEQFF
DNA: TGTGCCAGCAGCCGGTCGCCCGAGTCTTTTCCCTACAATGAGCAGTTCTTC

V: TRBV2
D: NA
J: TRBJ1-3
size: NA
CDR3: CASKGGHSGNTIYF
DNA: TGTGCCAGCAAAGGGGGACACTCTGGAAACACCATATATTTT

V: TRBV5-5
D: TRBD1
J: TRBJ1-2
size: NA
CDR3: CASSRDSDNYGYTF
DNA: TGTGCCAGCAGCCGGGACAGCGATAACTATGGCTACACCTTC

V: TRBV9
D: TRBD1
J: TRBJ1-1
size: NA
CDR3: CASSAAGGAGLNTEAFF
DNA: TGTGCCAGCAGCGCCGCAGGGGGCGCGGGGCTGAACACTGAAGCTTTCTTT

V: TRBV6-5
D: NA
J: TRBJ2-5
size: NA
CDR3: CASSYSGGFGETQYF
DNA: TGTGCCAGCAGTTACTCGGGGGGATTCGGGGAGACCCAGTACTTC

V: TRBV28
D: TRBD1
J: TRBJ1-2
size: NA
CDR3: CASSFPQGARGYTF
DNA: TGTGCCAGCAGTTTCCCCCAGGGGGCGCGTGGCTACACCTTC

V: TRBV19
D: NA
J: TRBJ2-2
size: NA
CDR3: CASRNWEVNTGELFF
DNA: TGTGCCAGTAGAAACTGGGAGGTGAACACCGGGGAGCTGTTTTTT

V: TRBV4-1
D: TRBD1
J: TRBJ1-1
size: NA
CDR3: CASSQPGQASGAFF
DNA: TGCGCCAGCAGCCAGCCGGGACAGGCTAGTGGGGCTTTCTTT

V: TRBV27
D: TRBD1
J: TRBJ2-1
size: NA
CDR3: CASRLPGQGYNEQFF
DNA: TGTGCCAGCAGACTTCCGGGACAGGGGTACAATGAGCAGTTCTTC

V: TRBV6-1
D: TRBD2
J: TRBJ2-7
size: once
CDR3: CASSKGTSGSYEQYF
DNA: TGTGCCAGCAGTAAAGGGACTAGCGGGAGTTACGAGCAGTACTTC

V: TRBV27
D: TRBD1
J: TRBJ2-7
size: once
CDR3: CASRTGLYEQYF
DNA: TGTGCCAGCCGGACAGGGCTCTACGAGCAGTACTTC

V: TRBV6-4
D: TRBD1
J: TRBJ2-7
size: once
CDR3: CAIPGTGRLHEQYF
DNA: TGTGCCATACCTGGGACAGGGCGTCTACACGAGCAGTACTTC

V: TRBV5-1
D: TRBD1
J: TRBJ2-5
size: NA
CDR3: CASSYGTGQPIQYF
DNA: TGCGCCAGCAGCTATGGGACAGGCCAACCTATCCAGTACTTC

V: TRBV11-3
D: NA
J: TRBJ2-2
size: NA
CDR3: CASSPAPDDTGELFF
DNA: TGTGCCAGCAGCCCGGCACCGGACGACACCGGGGAGCTGTTTTTT

V: TRBV28
D: TRBD1
J: TRBJ1-2
size: NA
CDR3: CASTPGSGQGANYGYTF
DNA: TGTGCCAGCACCCCTGGGTCGGGACAGGGGGCTAACTATGGCTACACCTTC

V: TRBV2
D: NA
J: TRBJ2-7
size: NA
CDR3: CASSGGGFGEQYF
DNA: TGTGCCAGCAGTGGAGGGGGTTTTGGCGAGCAGTACTTC

V: TRBV4-2
D: NA
J: TRBJ2-1
size: once
CDR3: CASSRDLSSSIF
DNA: TGTGCCAGCAGCCGGGATTTGTCCTCGAGCATCTTC